This is a list of T cell receptor beta chains from one sample in a study of blood T cell repertoires in COVID-19. Profiling relied on immunoSEQ multiplex PCR, and the TCRdb table lists in-frame clones only, not all of them. The table has hundreds of thousands of clones, 70% to 90% seen once. The sequenced sample consisted of PBMCs or T cells enriched from blood (not recorded which). These receptor sequences come from a woman in her thirties who had recovered from COVID-19. Each CDR3 is given with its conserved first and last residue. D genes are given only for firm matches. Clone size is shown for a subset of rows, as once, few, many or a class of expanded clone.

size: NA
J: TRBJ2-3
V: TRBV11-3
D: TRBD2
DNA: TGTGCCAGCAGTCGGACTAGCGGGGGAATCCCGAATACGCAGTATTTT
CDR3: CASSRTSGGIPNTQYF

size: NA
J: TRBJ1-1
V: TRBV5-1
D: TRBD1
DNA: TGCGCCAGCAGCCCGACAGGGGTCGTGAACACTGAAGCTTTCTTT
CDR3: CASSPTGVVNTEAFF

size: NA
J: TRBJ1-2
V: TRBV28
D: NA
DNA: TGTGCCAGCAGTTTAATTGCGGGCTCTAACTATGGCTACACCTTC
CDR3: CASSLIAGSNYGYTF

size: NA
J: TRBJ2-7
V: TRBV12-3/TRBV12-4
D: NA
DNA: TGTGCCAGCAGTTCGTCCGGCTACGAGCAGTACTTC
CDR3: CASSSSGYEQYF

size: NA
J: TRBJ1-5
V: TRBV15
D: NA
DNA: TGTGCCACCAGCAGAGTGGGAGGGGCGGGGAATCAGCCCCAGCATTTT
CDR3: CATSRVGGAGNQPQHF

size: once
J: TRBJ1-6
V: TRBV27
D: NA
DNA: TGTGCCAGCAGTTTTAGCGCCCCCCTTTCACCCCTCCACTTT
CDR3: CASSFSAPLSPLHF

size: NA
J: TRBJ1-2
V: TRBV7-8
D: NA
DNA: TGTGCCAGCACTCACTTGGGCCCATTTAGTGGCTACACCTTC
CDR3: CASTHLGPFSGYTF

size: once
J: TRBJ1-4
V: TRBV19
D: NA
DNA: TGTGCCAGTAGTATAGATCTGTTCCCCCGGGGATCGGGGGGTGAAAAACTGTTTTTT
CDR3: CASSIDLFPRGSGGEKLFF

size: once
J: TRBJ2-5
V: TRBV21-1
D: NA
DNA: TGTGCCAGCAGCAAAGGTGCCGGGACAGGGGTGATGGAGACCCAGTACTTC
CDR3: CASSKGAGTGVMETQYF

size: few
J: TRBJ1-3
V: TRBV7-6
D: NA
DNA: TGTGCCAGCAGCTCGGGTCGAACTGGATCTGGAAACACCATATATTTT
CDR3: CASSSGRTGSGNTIYF

size: NA
J: TRBJ1-6
V: TRBV30
D: NA
DNA: TGTGCCCTGTCCCGCCGAGGGTCACCCCTCCACTTT
CDR3: CALSRRGSPLHF

size: NA
J: TRBJ1-2
V: TRBV27
D: TRBD1
DNA: TGTGCCAGCAGTTTAAATGCAGGGGGCCTTTATGGCTACACCTTC
CDR3: CASSLNAGGLYGYTF

size: NA
J: TRBJ2-1
V: TRBV5-1
D: NA
DNA: TGCGCCAGCAGCTTGGCACAGCCGCTGGAGGCCTCACCCCCGTTCTTC
CDR3: CASSLAQPLEASPPFF

size: NA
J: TRBJ2-7
V: TRBV11-2
D: NA
DNA: TGTGCCAGCAGCTTAGTTTTAGAGCAGTACTTC
CDR3: CASSLVLEQYF

size: NA
J: TRBJ2-3
V: TRBV19
D: NA
DNA: TGTGCCAGTAGTCCCAGGCGTCAGGGCACAGATACGCAGTATTTT
CDR3: CASSPRRQGTDTQYF

size: few
J: TRBJ2-7
V: TRBV28
D: TRBD2
DNA: TGTGCCAGCAGTTTAAGACTCGGGGGGGGCGGGGTGTACGAGCAGTACTTC
CDR3: CASSLRLGGGGVYEQYF

size: once
J: TRBJ1-1
V: TRBV25-1
D: TRBD1
DNA: TGTGCCAGCAGTGGGGCAGGGGGTGCGTACACTGAAGCTTTCTTT
CDR3: CASSGAGGAYTEAFF

size: NA
J: TRBJ2-1
V: TRBV12-3/TRBV12-4
D: NA
DNA: TGTGCCAGCAGCATCCTTGAGTTCAATGAGCAGTTCTTC
CDR3: CASSILEFNEQFF

size: NA
J: TRBJ2-1
V: TRBV5-1
D: TRBD2
DNA: TGCGCCAGCAGCCTGAGGGTACTAGCGGGAGTTGGGGCCAGGTACAATGAGCAGTTCTTC
CDR3: CASSLRVLAGVGARYNEQFF

size: NA
J: TRBJ1-2
V: TRBV10-3
D: TRBD1
DNA: TGTGCCATCAGTGGAGTTATAGGGGGCCTTAACTATGGCTACACCTTC
CDR3: CAISGVIGGLNYGYTF

size: NA
J: TRBJ2-3
V: TRBV9
D: TRBD2
DNA: TGTGCCAGCAGCCCCCGAGAAGCGGGGGGGCCGACAGATACGCAGTATTTT
CDR3: CASSPREAGGPTDTQYF

size: NA
J: TRBJ1-2
V: TRBV18
D: NA
DNA: TGTGCCAGCTCACTTGGGGCCGGAGCAGCTAACTATGGCTACACCTTC
CDR3: CASSLGAGAANYGYTF

size: NA
J: TRBJ1-2
V: TRBV30
D: NA
DNA: TGTGCCTGGAGTACATCACAGGGTTTGGGTGGCTACACCTTC
CDR3: CAWSTSQGLGGYTF

size: NA
J: TRBJ2-7
V: TRBV11-3
D: NA
DNA: TGTGCCAGCAGCCCTAACCCCTTAGTCAATAGCGGAACCTACGAGCAGTACTTC
CDR3: CASSPNPLVNSGTYEQYF

size: NA
J: TRBJ2-2
V: TRBV6-5
D: TRBD2
DNA: TGTGCCAGCAGTTACTCCCCGGGAGGGCCCGGGGAGCTGTTTTTT
CDR3: CASSYSPGGPGELFF

size: NA
J: TRBJ2-3
V: TRBV30
D: TRBD1
DNA: TGTGCCTGGGGCTCCGACAGGGGTGGAGATACGCAGTATTTT
CDR3: CAWGSDRGGDTQYF

size: NA
J: TRBJ2-1
V: TRBV30
D: TRBD1
DNA: TGTGCCAGCCGGAAACTACAGGGGGCGGCGGTCTACAATGAGCAGTTCTTC
CDR3: CASRKLQGAAVYNEQFF

size: NA
J: TRBJ1-4
V: TRBV5-1
D: NA
DNA: TGCGCCAGCAGCCAAGTGACAGGACCAAATGAAAAACTGTTTTTT
CDR3: CASSQVTGPNEKLFF

size: NA
J: TRBJ2-7
V: TRBV6-5
D: NA
DNA: TGTGCCAGCAAGGACAGCGCCACCTACGAGCAGTACTTC
CDR3: CASKDSATYEQYF

size: few
J: TRBJ2-1
V: TRBV11-2
D: NA
DNA: TGTGCCAGCAGCTTTAGCAGACCATACAATGAGCAGTTCTTC
CDR3: CASSFSRPYNEQFF

size: NA
J: TRBJ1-1
V: TRBV5-6
D: NA
DNA: TGTGCCAGCAGCCGTTACGACAGGCGGAATGGGAACACTGAAGCTTTCTTT
CDR3: CASSRYDRRNGNTEAFF

size: NA
J: TRBJ2-3
V: TRBV24-1
D: NA
DNA: TGTGCCACCAGTCCCGACCCCCTCCGAGAGGGACTCACAGATACGCAGTATTTT
CDR3: CATSPDPLREGLTDTQYF

size: NA
J: TRBJ1-2
V: TRBV3-1/TRBV3-2
D: NA
DNA: TGTGCCAGCAGCTCAACTAACTATGGCTACACCTTC
CDR3: CASSSTNYGYTF

size: NA
J: TRBJ2-2
V: TRBV19
D: NA
DNA: NA
CDR3: CASSILAFNNLQVGELFF

size: NA
J: TRBJ1-3
V: TRBV9
D: NA
DNA: TGTGCCAGCACTACTGACTTGAATGTAAACACCATATATTTT
CDR3: CASTTDLNVNTIYF

size: NA
J: TRBJ2-5
V: TRBV2
D: TRBD1
DNA: TGTGCCAGCAGTGAGGGACAGGGGCGGAAGGAGACCCAGTACTTC
CDR3: CASSEGQGRKETQYF

size: NA
J: TRBJ2-7
V: TRBV5-4
D: TRBD1
DNA: TGTGCCAGCACCTTACAGGGGGCTTATCGCGAGCAGTACTTC
CDR3: CASTLQGAYREQYF

size: NA
J: TRBJ1-1
V: TRBV12-5
D: TRBD1
DNA: TGTGCTAGTGGTTTGCAGACAGGGGCGGGAGCTTTCTTT
CDR3: CASGLQTGAGAFF

size: few
J: TRBJ2-7
V: TRBV6-5
D: TRBD1
DNA: TGTGCCAGCAGGGGACAGGCATTGGGCGAGCAGTACTTC
CDR3: CASRGQALGEQYF

size: once
J: TRBJ1-3
V: TRBV6-5
D: NA
DNA: TGTGCCAGCAGCGTGGCGGGGAGGAGAAACACCATATATTTT
CDR3: CASSVAGRRNTIYF